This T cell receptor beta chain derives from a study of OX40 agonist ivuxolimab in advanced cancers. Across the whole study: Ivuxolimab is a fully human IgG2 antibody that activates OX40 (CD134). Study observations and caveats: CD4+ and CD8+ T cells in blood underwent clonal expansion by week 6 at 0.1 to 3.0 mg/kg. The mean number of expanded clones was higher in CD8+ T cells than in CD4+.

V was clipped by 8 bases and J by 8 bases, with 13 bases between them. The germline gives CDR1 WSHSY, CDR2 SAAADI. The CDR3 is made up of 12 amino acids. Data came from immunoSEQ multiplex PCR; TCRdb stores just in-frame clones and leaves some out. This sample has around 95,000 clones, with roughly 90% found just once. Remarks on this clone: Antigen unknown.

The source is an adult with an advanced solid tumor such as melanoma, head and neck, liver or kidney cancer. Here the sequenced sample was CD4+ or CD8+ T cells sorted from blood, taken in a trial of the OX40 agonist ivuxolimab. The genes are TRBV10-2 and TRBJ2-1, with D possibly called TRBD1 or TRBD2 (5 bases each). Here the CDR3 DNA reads TGCGCCAGCGGGACCAGGGTAGATGAGCAGTTCTTC. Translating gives CASGTRVDEQFF.